These 5 T cell receptor beta chains were all obtained from the same sample, sequenced in a study of molecular identifiers for immune sequencing clone quantification. TCRdb fed the PCR reads into MiXCR, producing one record per CDR3 protein. The table lists about 100,000 distinct CDR3 sequences, around a third of them singletons. Sample: naive CD8+ T cells from blood, with Jurkat cell RNA spiked in. Noted subset: FACS-sorted CD8+CD4-CCR7+CD45RA+ naive T cells. The receptor set was obtained from a human donor in good health. Some libraries in this study had Jurkat cell RNA spiked in.

About this clonotype: One junction end does not reproduce the germline sequence, and a read error may be involved. The V gene is TRBV7-3, the J gene TRBJ2-1, with D unclear. Per germline, CDR1 SGHTA and CDR2 FQGTGA. CDR3 size: 16 residues. The chain's CDR3 is CASCLFGTAQYNEQFF. The CDR3 bases are TGTGCCAGCTGCTTATTCGGTACAGCGCAATACAATGAGCAGTTCTTC.

As for this clonotype: Given a much more abundant clone one base away, this may be a read error. The chain uses TRBV28 and TRBJ1-4, with TRBD1 matching over 7 bases. The ends lost 7 bases at V and 11 bases at J; junction bases unmatched: 7. Germline-derived CDR1 and CDR2 are MDHEN and SYDVKM. The CDR3 loop spans 12 amino acids. CDR3 nucleotides: TGTGCCAGCAAACGGGACAGCGATAAACTGTTTTTT. Its translation: CASKRDSDKLFF.

The rearrangement joins TRBV9 to TRBJ2-5, with 7 bases matching TRBD1. V dropped 3 bases and J dropped 2; count of bases not matched to a gene: 13. The CDR3 has 17 amino acids. Per germline, CDR1 SGDLS and CDR2 YYNGEE. In DNA, the CDR3 is TGTGCCAGCAGCGGAACAGGGGAACCATTTGTACAAGAGACCCAGTACTTC. Amino acid sequence: CASSGTGEPFVQETQYF.

The CDR3 loop is CASSIVDNQPQHF. Written as DNA, the CDR3 is TGTGCCAGTAGTATAGTGGACAATCAGCCCCAGCATTTT. This chain connects TRBV19 to TRBJ1-5; unclear D gene. V lost 1 base and J lost 3, with 4 bases in between. The CDR3 is made up of 13 amino acids. In germline, CDR1 is LNHDA, CDR2 SQIVND (reference sequence).

In this sample, this clonotype turned up many times. The chain uses TRBV7-9 and TRBJ2-7; TRBD1 is a possible D gene (6 bases). The CDR3 covers 15 residues. V lost 7 bases and J lost 7, with 23 bases in between. Looked up from germline, CDR1 is SEHNR and CDR2 is FQNEAQ (reference sequence). CDR3 DNA sequence: TGTGCCAGCACCCAAGGAGAGAGAGGGGGTAGAGAGCAGTACTTC. This encodes CASTQGERGGREQYF.